This TCR beta chain was found in a study of beta chain bispecific antibodies for T cell cancers. The study's findings and limits: Normal T cells contributed less of the targeted TRBV signal than the leukemia cells did.

Either OKT3 anti-CD3 antibody or CD3/CD28 beads expanded T cells from blood mononuclear cells over roughly three days. Clonotype quantities came from unique molecular identifier barcode counts. TCRdb reprocessed the 5' RACE reads via MiXCR and lists one record per CDR3 protein. The sample holds around 15,000 distinct CDR3 sequences; 2.1% are singletons and the top ten take about 7%. This clonotype was seen ten or more times. Its antigen is undetermined. The receptor was derived from a human donor in good health. Some clones in this sample may be carry-over from other donors' samples. Specimen: healthy donor T cells cultured with leukemia cells.

In DNA form, the CDR3 reads TGTGCCAGCAGCCCTCACGGACAGGGGATTTCCAATGAGCAGTTCTTC. Its protein product is CASSPHGQGISNEQFF. The V and J genes are TRBV6-5 and TRBJ2-1; TRBD1 matches at 9 bases. After removal of 6 bases from V and 6 bases from J, the junction contained 12 bases not matched to a gene. The CDR3 length is 16 residues. Germline V gene sequence: CDR1 MNHEY, CDR2 SVGAGI.